This entry lists 12 T cell receptor delta chains sequenced from one sample in a study of delta chains in infants with herpesvirus infections. PBMC RNA was reverse transcribed using gamma-chain- and delta-chain-specific primers. TCRdb repeated clone calling on the RT-PCR reads with CATT. The sample has just over 550 delta-chain clones, 59% seen once. The sequenced sample was peripheral blood, obtained at time point 5 of longitudinal follow-up. The receptor set was obtained from a human donor who was a Ugandan infant, either HIV-exposed or HIV-unexposed (not recorded which).

As regards this clone: This may be a read error, as it is one base from a much larger clone. Here the CDR3 reads CALDGPSSCWGMSTDKLIF. CDR3 coding DNA: TGTGCTCTTGACGGCCCGTCGTCGTGCTGGGGGATGAGCACCGATAAACTCATCTTT. This chain connects TRDV1 to TRDJ1; 9 nucleotides align to TRDD3. The germline CDR1 and CDR2 sequences are TSWWSYY and QGS. V gave up 7 bases and J gave up 1 base; unmatched junction bases: 19. The CDR3 contains 19 residues.

The CDR3 is CACDTWGDRDKLIF. Here the CDR3 DNA reads TGTGCCTGTGACACGTGGGGGGATCGCGATAAACTCATCTTT. The rearrangement links TRDV2 to TRDJ1; TRDD3 aligns across 7 bases. The CDR3 sequence is 14 residues long. Germline V CDR1 and CDR2: GEAIGNYY, EKD. V lost 1 base, J lost 4 bases, and 5 bases stayed unmatched.

On this clone itself: A far larger clone is just one base off, so this is likely a read error. Other DNA sequences within the sample encode an identical CDR3. CDR3 nucleotides: TGTGCTCTTGGGGTTCTCTACCTAAGGGACTGGGGGAGGTTGGGTAAACTCATCTTT. This translates into CALGVLYLRDWGRLGKLIF. The gene calls are TRDV1 and TRDJ1, with TRDD3 matching 9 bases. The CDR3 extends over 19 amino acids. The germline CDR1 and CDR2 sequences are TSWWSYY and QGS. V lost 4 bases, J lost 7 bases, and 22 bases stayed unmatched.

Notes on this clone: Given a far larger clone just one base away, this is likely a sequencing read error. Within the sample, other DNA sequences also encode this same CDR3. The chain has TRDV2 and TRDJ3, with TRDD3 matching over 10 bases. J gave up 0 bases and V 2 bases, and 6 bases lay outside the gene matches. The CDR3 length is 19 residues. Germline V gene data show CDR1 as GEAIGNYY and CDR2 as EKD. The CDR3 loop reads CACDIVLGDSSWDTRQMFF. The DNA for the CDR3 is TGTGCCTGTGACATCGTGCTGGGGGATAGCTCCTGGGACACCCGACAGATGTTTTTC.

About this clone: Since a far larger clone is one base different, this is likely a read error. The chain carries TRDV1 and TRDJ1; D possibly uses TRDD2 or TRDD3 (5 bases each). This CDR3 has 18 amino acids. Deletions cut 1 base from V and 0 bases from J, with 18 bases between. CDR1 TSWWSYY and CDR2 QGS come from the germline V gene. CDR3 bases: TGTGCTCTTGGGGAACAGTTCCTGGAGGGGGTTTACACCGATAAACTCATCTTT. The encoded protein is CALGEQFLEGVYTDKLIF.

About this clone: This may stem from a read error, because a much larger clone lies one nucleotide away. The rearrangement links TRDV1 to TRDJ1; D possibly corresponds to TRDD3 (6 bases). Germline CDR1 and CDR2: TSWWSYY and QGS. This CDR3 contains 16 residues. The CDR3 DNA is TGTGCTCTTGGGGAGGTTCTGGGGACGTACACCGATAAACTCACCTTT. This gives the protein CALGEVLGTYTDKLTF.

Of note for this clone: A far larger clone lies a single base away; this is likely a read error. The same CDR3 can be traced to other DNA sequences in this sample. The chain links TRDV1 to TRDJ1, with 7 positions matching TRDD3. The CDR3 has 17 amino acids. In germline, CDR1 is TSWWSYY, CDR2 QGS. CDR3 loop: CALGEEWGNPSADKLIF. CDR3 DNA: TGTGCTCTCGGGGAAGAGTGGGGGAACCCCTCGGCCGATAAACTCATCTTT.

In regard to this clone: Given a far larger clone just one base away, this is likely a sequencing read error. V and J are TRDV2 and TRDJ1; TRDD3 aligns across 9 bases. The CDR3 covers 13 residues. Germline V gene data show CDR1 as GEAIGNYY and CDR2 as EKD. After removal of 3 bases from V and 4 bases from J, the junction contained 2 bases not matched to a gene. Here the CDR3 reads CACDSWGIDKLIF. Written as DNA, the CDR3 is TGTGCCTGTGACTCCTGGGGGATCGATAAACTCATCTTT.

As to this clone: This probably arose from a read error, given a far larger clone one base away. This chain joins TRDV1 and TRDJ2; a possible D gene is TRDD2 (9 bases). There are 23 residues in the CDR3. CDR1 and CDR2 (germline): TSWWSYY, QGS. Written as DNA, the CDR3 is TGTGCTATTGGGGAAAAGGAGCCTTCCTACCCCTTACTGGGGGTCTTATTGACAGCACAACTCTTCTTT. Protein product: CAIGEKEPSYPLLGVLLTAQLFF.

This clone was found a few times. A far larger clone is a single base away, which makes a read error likely. The rearrangement joins TRDV1 to TRDJ1, with TRDD3 matching over 7 bases. The CDR3 length is 17 residues. V trimming: 9 bases; J trimming: 4 bases; junction bases outside the gene matches: 20. Germline V gene sequence: CDR1 TSWWSYY, CDR2 QGS. This CDR3 reads CALGTLGTWGSGDKLIF. In DNA form, the CDR3 reads TGTGCTCTCGGAACCCTCGGGACCTGGGGGTCCGGCGATAAACTCATCTTT.

This clone was seen only a few times. A read error likely explains this, since a far larger clone differs by one base. The V gene is TRDV3, the J gene TRDJ1; 13 nucleotides match TRDD3. Per germline, CDR1 TVYSNPD and CDR2 GDNSRS (reference sequence). The CDR3 contains 19 residues. V lost 3 bases, J lost 0 bases, and 16 bases stayed unmatched. This chain's CDR3 is CAFSDWGIRGWTYTDKLIF. In nucleotides, the CDR3 is TGTGCCTTCTCCGACTGGGGGATACGGGGTTGGACCTACACCGATAAACTCATCTTT.

For this clone: A far larger clone is one base from this, pointing to a likely read error. Other DNA sequences from this sample encode an identical CDR3 as well. The chain links TRDV1 to TRDJ1; tentative D call: TRDD3 (6 bases). The germline gives CDR1 TSWWSYY, CDR2 QGS. Trimming removed 9 bases at V and 4 bases at J, with 27 bases between. The CDR3 sequence is 17 residues long. CDR3 loop: CALGTLGTWGSVDKLIF. Here the CDR3 DNA reads TGTGCTCTCGGAACCCTCGGGACCTGGGGCTCCGTCGATAAACTCATCTTT.